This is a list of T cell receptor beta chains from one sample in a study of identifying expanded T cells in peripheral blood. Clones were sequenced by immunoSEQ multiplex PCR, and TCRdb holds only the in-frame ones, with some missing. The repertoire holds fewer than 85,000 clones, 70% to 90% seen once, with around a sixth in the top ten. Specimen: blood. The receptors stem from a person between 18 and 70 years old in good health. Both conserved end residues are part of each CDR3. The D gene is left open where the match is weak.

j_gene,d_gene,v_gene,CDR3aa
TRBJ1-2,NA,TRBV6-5,CASSSDIWGYGYTF
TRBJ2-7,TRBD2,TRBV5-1,CASSLVVREGYEQYF
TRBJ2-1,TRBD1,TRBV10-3,CAISAMDRERGSYNEQFF
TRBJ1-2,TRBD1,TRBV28,CASSLPDRGYGYTF
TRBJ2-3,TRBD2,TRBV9,CASSVGLAGTDTQYF
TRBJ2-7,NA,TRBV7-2,CASSLGGLAAYEQYF
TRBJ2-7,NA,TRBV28,CASTDRTYEQYF
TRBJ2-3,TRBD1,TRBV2,CASSEGDSYDTQYF
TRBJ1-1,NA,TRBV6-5,CASSYSYTEAFF
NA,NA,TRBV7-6,CASSSNLQGYEQYF
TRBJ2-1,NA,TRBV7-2,CASSLWTEGAFYNEQFF
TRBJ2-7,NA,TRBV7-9,CASSPLGGEQYF
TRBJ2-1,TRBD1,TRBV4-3,CASSQDLLGQGPYNEQFF
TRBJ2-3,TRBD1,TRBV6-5,CASSYSPGQGDTQYF
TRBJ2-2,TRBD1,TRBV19,CASSTRTGAGELFF
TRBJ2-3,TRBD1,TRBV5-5,CASSPPGTGGTDTQYF
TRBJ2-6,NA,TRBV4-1,CASSQESRGFTGANVLTF
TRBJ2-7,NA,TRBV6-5,CASSYSTGGPYEQYF
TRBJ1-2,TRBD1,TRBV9,CASSQSGTVGYTF
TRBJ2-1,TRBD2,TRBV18,CASSPPGTSGRGNEQFF
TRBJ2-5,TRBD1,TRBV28,CASSLFYRGRGETQYF
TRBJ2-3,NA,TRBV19,CASSIGGGTDTQYF
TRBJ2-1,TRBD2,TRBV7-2,CASTPSGLYNEQFF